The 3 T cell receptor beta chains given below trace back to one sample, sequenced in a study of shared clonotypes between healthy human individuals. Libraries were prepared by immunoSEQ multiplex PCR; TCRdb keeps only in-frame clonotypes and omits some of them. Of over a million clones listed, around 82% were seen once; the top ten hold around 0.61%. Sequencing used memory CD4+ T cells from PBMCs. Subset given: CD45RA-negative fraction. These receptor sequences come from a man between 18 and 29 years old in good health. Some clones in this sample may be carry-over from other donors' samples.

As for this clone: Other DNA variants within this sample encode the same CDR3. The rearrangement uses TRBV30 and TRBJ2-7; possible D gene TRBD2, 6 bases. CDR1 is GTSNPN and CDR2 is SVGIG in the germline V gene (reference sequence). The ends were cut back, 5 bases at V and 1 base at J, with 15 bases in the middle. The CDR3 is 14 residues long. The CDR3 DNA is TGTGCCTGGTCCGTTGGAGGGAGTTCCTACGAGCAGTACTTC. Translation gives CAWSVGGSSYEQYF. Full variable domain (outside the CDR3, taken from reference TRBV30 and TRBJ2-7): SQTIHQWPATLVQPVGSPLSLECTVEGTSNPNLYWYRQAAGRGLQLLFYSVGIGQISSEVPQNLSASRPQDRQFILSSKKLLLSDSGFYLCAWSVGGSSYEQYFGPGTRLTVT.

The rearrangement uses TRBV5-1 and TRBJ2-2, with 14 bases that match TRBD2. V was pared by 4 bases and J by 4 bases, with 9 bases of the junction left unmatched. CDR3 length equals 18 residues. Germline V lookup: CDR1 SGHRS, CDR2 YFSETQ. The CDR3 sequence is CASSGGTSGRRSTGELFF. CDR3 in DNA: TGCGCCAGCAGCGGCGGGACTAGCGGGAGAAGGAGCACCGGGGAGCTGTTTTTT.

V gene TRBV30 combines with J gene TRBJ2-7, with TRBD2 identical over 8 bases. Trimming at V came to 0 bases and at J to 4 bases, leaving 5 bases not matched to a gene. The CDR3 has 14 amino acids. CDR1 and CDR2 (germline): GTSNPN, SVGIG (reference sequence). The DNA for the CDR3 is TGTGCCTGGAGTGTTGGGACTAGACCTTACGAGCAGTACTTC. This encodes CAWSVGTRPYEQYF.